This entry features one T cell receptor (beta chain) sequence. Its antigen is unidentified. The data derive from a study of tumor-infiltrating lymphocytes in localized non-small cell lung cancer. The table came from immunoSEQ multiplex PCR; TCRdb's copy has only in-frame clones and leaves some out. The sample yields just under 5,000 clones, approximately 95% seen once. Trimming shortened V by 4 bases and J by 8 bases, and 18 bases separated the two germline ends. Germline V gives CDR1 MNHEY, CDR2 SVGAGI. The CDR3 totals 15 residues. The study, taken as a whole, reports: Compared with uninvolved lung, tumors showed higher T cell infiltration by TCRbeta sequencing. IM1 and IM2 tumors showed no difference in T-cell fraction. Technical variation could not be separated from intratumor heterogeneity here. Available tissue quantity limited TCR sequencing to a patient subset.

The J gene is TRBJ2-1, the V gene TRBV6-5; the D gene is possibly TRBD1 (6 bases). The sequencing input was uninvolved lung tissue not adjacent to the tumor. This sequence originates from a human donor with non-small cell lung cancer. As DNA, the CDR3 is TGTGCCAGCAGTTTCCAACAGGGACCCCTTTATGAGCAGTTCTTC. Amino acid sequence: CASSFQQGPLYEQFF.